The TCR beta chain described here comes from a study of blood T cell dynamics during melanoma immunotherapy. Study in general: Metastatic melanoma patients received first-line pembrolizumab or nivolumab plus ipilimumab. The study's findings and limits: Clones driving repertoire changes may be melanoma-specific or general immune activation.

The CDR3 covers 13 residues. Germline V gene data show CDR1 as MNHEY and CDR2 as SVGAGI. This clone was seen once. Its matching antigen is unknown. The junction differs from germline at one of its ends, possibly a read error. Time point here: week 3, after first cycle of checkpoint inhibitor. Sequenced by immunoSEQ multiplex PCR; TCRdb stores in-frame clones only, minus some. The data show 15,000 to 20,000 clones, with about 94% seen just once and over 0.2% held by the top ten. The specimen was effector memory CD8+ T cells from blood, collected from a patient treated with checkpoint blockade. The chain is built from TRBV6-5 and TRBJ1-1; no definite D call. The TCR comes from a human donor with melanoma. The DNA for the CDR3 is TGTGCCAGCAGTTATTTTGAGGGATATCCCCCACTCTTT. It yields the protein CASSYFEGYPPLF.